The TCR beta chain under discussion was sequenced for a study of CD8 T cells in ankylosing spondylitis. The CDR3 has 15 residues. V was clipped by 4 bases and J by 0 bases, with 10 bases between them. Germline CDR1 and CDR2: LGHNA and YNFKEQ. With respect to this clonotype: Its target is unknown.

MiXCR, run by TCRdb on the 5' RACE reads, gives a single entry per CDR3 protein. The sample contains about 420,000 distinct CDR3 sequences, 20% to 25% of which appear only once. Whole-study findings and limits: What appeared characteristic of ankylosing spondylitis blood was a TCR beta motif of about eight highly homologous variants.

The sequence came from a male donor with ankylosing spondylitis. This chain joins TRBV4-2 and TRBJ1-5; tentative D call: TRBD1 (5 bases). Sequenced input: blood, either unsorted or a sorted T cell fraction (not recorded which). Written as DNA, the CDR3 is TGTGCCAGCAGCCCGACAGCTAATAGCAATCAGCCCCAGCATTTT. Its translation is CASSPTANSNQPQHF.